This T cell receptor beta chain is drawn from a study of blood T cells in healthy people across ages. Primed by a sample-barcoded 5' primer and a J-beta primer mix, a second PCR proceeded for about 6 to 12 cycles. A 12-random-nucleotide template-switch adaptor tagged each cDNA molecule. TCRdb re-called the 5' RACE reads with MiXCR, one entry per CDR3 protein. The sample consists of around 2 million distinct CDR3 sequences, 30% to 40% of them appearing once. Drawn from each donor were roughly 9.4 milliliters of peripheral blood. The extraction recovered at least 6 micrograms of total RNA per sample. The CDR3 is made up of 17 amino acids. V dropped 0 bases and J dropped 5; count of bases not matched to a gene: 8. Per germline, CDR1 LNHNV and CDR2 YYDKDF (reference sequence). This clonotype was seen only a few times.

The sequenced material came from blood. The sequence derives from a human donor in good health. This chain links TRBV15 with TRBJ1-4, with 8 nucleotides matching TRBD1. The CDR3 spells CATSRDARQGPNEKLFF. The CDR3 coding sequence is TGTGCCACCAGCAGAGATGCACGACAGGGGCCAAATGAAAAACTGTTTTTT.